This TCR beta chain came from a study of cytomegalovirus exposure and HLA in healthy donors. Study as a whole: In a later analysis, it was reported that the roughly 130 validation repertoires had been produced on the same platform as the roughly 700 repertoires belonging to the first cohort.

The germline CDR1 and CDR2 sequences are MNHNS and SASEGT. This CDR3 spans 14 amino acids. The germline V and J ends were trimmed by 4 bases and 2 bases, with 11 bases remaining between them. Details on this clone: No antigen is known for it.

Points from the study as a whole: The tendency of first-cohort TCR clusters to co-occur in the 90 to 150 validation repertoires was the finding of a later analysis. Through in vitro validation, a few CMV-associated chains were shown to be specific for CMV antigens. High specificity and sensitivity for cytomegalovirus status were reported for the classifier.

The protocol was immunoSEQ multiplex PCR, while the TCRdb copy is restricted to in-frame clones and leaves out a portion. The sample shows 260,000 or so clones, approximately 87% of them seen only once. The clonotype originates from a woman aged 18-30 years in good health and CMV-seronegative. V usage is TRBV6-1 and J usage is TRBJ1-1, with D unclear. Specimen: PBMCs. CDR3 bases: TGTGCCAGCAGTGTTATCACACGAAACACTGAAGCTTTCTTT. It is translated as CASSVITRNTEAFF.